This TCR beta chain was recorded in a study of T cell responses to AZD1222 COVID-19 vaccine. Broader study findings: With two AZD1222 doses given, Spike-specific TCR breadth and depth both rose. Along spike, vaccine-associated CD4 TCRs were found throughout, with dominance at 160-218 and 743-854. A mostly white British donor set with more females was recruited, and clonal diversity was possibly underestimated.

Unmatched junction bases numbered 0, after V lost 2 bases and J lost 2 bases. The CDR3 length is 15 residues. Germline CDR1 MNHNS, CDR2 SASEGT. Assay: immunoSEQ multiplex PCR; the TCRdb copy retains only in-frame clones and omits some. Counted here are just over 150,000 clones, 90% occurring once; the ten biggest clones make up approximately 1.4%. Second-dose timings of about 4 or about 12 weeks were pooled. With regard to this clone: Its specificity is unknown.

The chain joins TRBV6-1 to TRBJ2-5, with 12 nucleotides matching TRBD2. The sequence derives from an adult who received the AZD1222 COVID-19 vaccine. The sequenced sample was peripheral blood, obtained 28 days after the second AZD1222 dose. The CDR3 sequence is CASSELAGGQETQYF. CDR3 DNA: TGTGCCAGCAGTGAACTAGCGGGGGGGCAAGAGACCCAGTACTTC.